This T cell receptor beta chain was found in a study of vaccination effects on CD4 cells after COVID-19. Across the whole study: Two-dose BNT162b2 or mRNA-1273 vaccination was given to participants. Findings and limits, study-wide: Marked clonal contraction was seen late after vaccination (in both infection- and vaccine-induced clones).

The table came from immunoSEQ multiplex PCR; TCRdb's copy has only in-frame clones and leaves some out. The data contain about 73,000 clones, 60% to 75% of them singletons. Turning to this clone: Its antigen is not identified.

In germline, CDR1 is MNHEY, CDR2 SVGAGI. The CDR3 is 11 residues long. Trimming removed 8 bases at V and 4 bases at J, with 8 bases between. Using viral peptide pools, the ViraFEST assay grew out antigen-specific CD4+ T cells prior to sequencing. Following 10 days of culture, CD4+ T cells were isolated. People in the vaccine group had not been infected with SARS-CoV-2 before, and their nucleocapsid antibodies were negative. Wells each received approximately 2 million PBMC, cultured with 10 IU/ml IL-2 and 10 ug/ml peptides. IL-2 medium supplanted half the medium on days 3 and 7. The sequence was collected from a human donor who received a COVID-19 vaccine. This specimen consisted of CD4+ T cells from PBMCs cultured with HCoV-NL63 spike peptides, obtained before COVID-19 vaccination. This sequence joins TRBV6-5 and TRBJ1-2, with D possibly matching TRBD1 (6 bases). The CDR3 is CASGQLYGYTF. The DNA for the CDR3 is TGTGCCAGCGGACAGCTCTATGGCTACACCTTC.